Given below is one TCR beta chain in context. Its antigen is as yet unknown. This table comes from immunoSEQ multiplex PCR, and its TCRdb copy is limited to in-frame clones, with some not included. The table records roughly 60,000 clones, almost 85% of them present only once. This entry comes from a study of PD-L1 blockade in urothelial cancer. Overall study: Patients took up atezolizumab in the mid-2010s at 1,200 mg intravenously every 3 weeks.

General study findings and limits: Durable-benefit patients showed greater tumor-associated blood clone expansion at 3 weeks.

Trimming at V came to 5 bases and at J to 3 bases, leaving 1 base not matched to a gene. Germline V gives CDR1 MNHNS, CDR2 SASEGT. This CDR3 has 13 amino acids. The sequencing here drew on PBMCs, taken around atezolizumab (anti-PD-L1) treatment. The clonotype originates from a man in his 70s with urothelial cancer. V is TRBV6-1 and J is TRBJ2-7; 10 bases agree with TRBD2. The CDR3 protein is CASSRTSGYEQYF. DNA of the CDR3: TGTGCCAGCAGTAGGACTAGCGGCTACGAGCAGTACTTC.